This T cell receptor beta chain was documented in a study of OX40 agonist ivuxolimab in advanced cancers. The data were produced by immunoSEQ multiplex PCR, yet TCRdb's version contains in-frame clones alone and is incomplete. This sample has about 21,000 clones, with approximately 80% found just once. Note on this clone: No antigen is known for it.

Trimming took off 10 bases at V and 1 base at J, with 17 bases between the two ends. This CDR3 has 14 amino acids. The germline V gene has CDR1 MDHEN and CDR2 SYDVKM. Broader study findings: There were, on average, more expanded clones in CD8+ T cells than in CD4+. At doses 0.1 to 3.0 mg/kg, CD4+ and CD8+ clones expanded.

The source is an adult with an advanced solid tumor such as melanoma, head and neck, liver or kidney cancer. This sequence joins TRBV28 and TRBJ2-7, with TRBD1 as a possible D gene (6 bases). Here the sequenced sample was CD4+ or CD8+ T cells sorted from blood, taken in a trial of the OX40 agonist ivuxolimab. The CDR3 sequence: CANPPTGSSYEQYF. The CDR3 DNA follows: TGTGCCAACCCTCCCACAGGGTCTTCCTACGAGCAGTACTTC.